The entry that follows covers one T cell receptor beta chain sequence. The antigen is unknown. This sample's treatment: roughly 19 received Ad26.COV2.S at low or high dose, single or two shots; five or six received placebo; per-sample allocation not given. Sampling took place 63 days after the first vaccine or placebo injection. At a Boston site, the person donating was an adult of 18-55 years. An Ad26 vector was used to express Wuhan-strain SARS-CoV-2 spike as the vaccine. Assay: immunoSEQ multiplex PCR; the TCRdb copy retains only in-frame clones and omits some. Seen here are 300,000 to 350,000 clones, 86% observed once, and the top ten hold approximately 2%. The data are from a study of Ad26.COV2.S vaccination and SARS-CoV-2 variants. Whole-study context: Once or twice, 56 days apart, Ad26.COV2.S was delivered intramuscularly. Study outcomes and limitations: Similar non-spike TCR breadth was observed in recipients of vaccine and of placebo.

V lost 1 base and J lost 2; bases outside the gene matches: 5. Germline values: CDR1 SEHNR, CDR2 FQNEAQ (reference sequence). The CDR3 covers 18 residues. This specimen consisted of peripheral blood, obtained in a trial of Ad26.COV2.S vaccine versus placebo. The chain uses TRBV7-9 and TRBJ1-6; 10 bases agree with TRBD1. This clonotype was sampled from a person aged 18-60 years who received the Ad26.COV2.S COVID-19 vaccine or a placebo. CDR3 residues: CASSLGAGTGAYNSPLHF. The CDR3 DNA reads as TGTGCCAGCAGCTTAGGGGCCGGGACAGGGGCCTATAATTCACCCCTCCACTTT.